The 17 T cell receptor beta chains in this list originate from one sample, sequenced in a study of breast tumors, draining lymph nodes, adjacent tissues. Each CDR3 protein gets one entry after TCRdb re-called the multiplex PCR reads with MiXCR. The top ten hold around 24% of the sample, which has 21,000 or so distinct CDR3 sequences, 41% seen once. Input material: breast tumor tissue. These receptors originate from a female donor with breast cancer. Some clones in this sample may be carry-over from other donors' samples.

In the case of this clonotype: The junction does not match germline at one end; this may be a read error. V gene TRBV5-1 combines with J gene TRBJ1-6, with D maybe TRBD1 (5 bases). The CDR3 runs to 14 residues. Germline CDR1 reads SGHRS; CDR2 reads YFSETQ. The CDR3 nucleotides read TGCGCCAGCAGCTTAGGGACGGAGAATTCCCCCCTCCACTTT. The encoded protein is CASSLGTENSPLHF.

This clonotype was found many times. CDR3 sequence (DNA): TGTGCCAGCTCACCTGCCGGGACAGGGAACACCGGGGAGCTGTTTTTT. Translation: CASSPAGTGNTGELFF. The gene calls are TRBV18 and TRBJ2-2; the match to TRBD1 covers 8 bases. The CDR3 loop spans 16 amino acids. V lost 3 bases to trimming and J lost 1 base; unmatched junction nucleotides: 4. CDR1 and CDR2 (germline): KGHSH, LQKENI.

In DNA form, the CDR3 reads TGTGCCACCAGTGCTGGAGATACGCAGTATTTT. It specifies CATSAGDTQYF. The chain employs TRBV24-1 and TRBJ2-3; no clear D. V lost 5 bases and J lost 5, with 4 bases in between. The CDR3 covers 11 residues. Germline lookup yields CDR1 KGHDR and CDR2 SFDVKD.

The rearrangement joins TRBV7-2 to TRBJ1-5; 7 positions agree with TRBD1. The J segment lost 7 bases and the V segment lost 1 base, leaving 10 bases of the junction unmatched. This CDR3 has 16 residues. Per germline, CDR1 SGHTA and CDR2 FQGNSA. CDR3 nucleotides: TGTGCCAGCAGCTTAGTGCTATCTCAGGGGGGCCAGCCCCAGCATTTT. Protein sequence: CASSLVLSQGGQPQHF.

This clonotype was found many times. The chain combines TRBV15 with TRBJ2-2; possible D gene TRBD2, 5 bases. Germline V gene sequence: CDR1 LNHNV, CDR2 YYDKDF (reference sequence). The CDR3 sequence is 15 residues long. The germline V and J ends were trimmed by 1 base and 4 bases, with 10 bases remaining between them. CDR3 loop: CATSRVRRPTGELFF. The CDR3 DNA sequence: TGTGCCACCAGCAGAGTCAGGAGGCCCACCGGGGAGCTGTTTTTT.

The chain joins TRBV19 to TRBJ2-1; D remains ambiguous. Germline CDR1 is LNHDA and CDR2 is SQIVND (reference sequence). This CDR3 region has 13 residues. The V and J ends lost 9 bases and 7 bases respectively, with 16 bases between them. CDR3 nucleotide sequence: TGTGCCAGCGGTATTTATGTCGGAAATGAGCAGTTCTTC. This encodes CASGIYVGNEQFF.

At least ten counts were recorded for this clonotype. This clone may be a read error of a much larger clone one base away. This sequence joins TRBV14 and TRBJ2-5, with 9 bases that match TRBD1. This CDR3 comprises 17 residues. Per germline, CDR1 SGHDN and CDR2 FVKESK. Germline trimming cut 5 bases from V and 7 bases from J; bases unmatched to any gene: 17. The CDR3 region is CASSNDRDRALRATQYF. CDR3 nucleotide sequence: TGTGCCAGCAGCAATGACCGGGACAGGGCGTTAAGGGCGACCCAGTACTTC.

A few counts support this clonotype. The rearrangement uses TRBV7-2 and TRBJ1-3; D gene ambiguous. V lost 3 bases to trimming and J lost 2 bases, with 8 bases between them. This CDR3 spans 14 amino acids. The germline V gene encodes CDR1 SGHTA and CDR2 FQGNSA. The CDR3 sequence is CASSFPGTGNTIYF. The CDR3 DNA reads TGTGCCAGCAGCTTTCCGGGGACTGGAAACACCATATATTTT.

This chain connects TRBV5-4 to TRBJ1-2; 10 positions match TRBD1. This CDR3 has 15 amino acids. Germline V gives CDR1 SGHNT, CDR2 YYREEE (reference sequence). V shed 4 bases and J 3 bases; nucleotides not matched to a gene: 6. CDR3 region: CASSVPGTGDYGYTF. CDR3 DNA sequence: TGTGCCAGCAGCGTACCCGGGACAGGGGACTATGGCTACACCTTC.

This clonotype was counted at least ten times. V and J are TRBV12-3 or TRBV12-4 and TRBJ2-5, with D perhaps TRBD2 (5 bases). This CDR3 is 13 amino acids long. V shed 7 bases and J shed 7 bases, with 16 bases lying between them. The CDR3 sequence is CASTLRAAGTQYF. Written as DNA, the CDR3 is TGTGCCAGCACCCTACGTGCCGCGGGGACCCAGTACTTC.

The chain carries TRBV6-1 and TRBJ2-2; D possibly corresponds to TRBD1 (6 bases). V lost 5 bases and J 1 base, leaving 8 bases between the germline ends. The CDR3 has 14 amino acids. Per germline, CDR1 MNHNS and CDR2 SASEGT. CDR3: CASSRQVNTGELFF. Written as DNA, the CDR3 is TGTGCCAGCAGTCGACAGGTGAACACCGGGGAGCTGTTTTTT.

In this sample, this clonotype turned up many times. This chain links TRBV12-3 or TRBV12-4 with TRBJ2-7; 8 bases agree with TRBD1. The CDR3 covers 14 residues. The junction had 10 bases not matched to a gene; V was cut back by 5 bases and J by 7 bases. The CDR3 reads CASSRQGLGLEQYF. Written as DNA, the CDR3 is TGTGCCAGCAGTCGACAGGGGCTCGGGTTGGAGCAGTACTTC.

This clonotype was observed many times. The chain recombines TRBV20-1 with TRBJ2-7; TRBD1 matches at 8 bases. Germline CDR1 DFQATT, CDR2 SNEGSKA (reference sequence). V lost 5 bases and J lost 7; bases outside the gene matches: 16. The CDR3 totals 15 residues. In DNA, the CDR3 is TGCAGTGCTCAAAAGCTCCCGGGACAGGCCGGGGAGCAGTACTTC. Protein: CSAQKLPGQAGEQYF.

The CDR3 protein is CASTRSGGAGGEKLFF. CDR3 bases: TGCGCCAGCACTCGATCCGGAGGGGCAGGGGGTGAAAAACTGTTTTTT. The V and J genes are TRBV5-1 and TRBJ1-4, with TRBD1 matching 7 bases. The germline V gene has CDR1 SGHRS and CDR2 YFSETQ. This CDR3 spans 16 amino acids. J was trimmed by 7 bases and V by 6 bases; bases with no gene match: 15.

This clonotype has ten or more counts. The chain couples TRBV30 to TRBJ1-2; D uncertain. Germline V lookup: CDR1 GTSNPN, CDR2 SVGIG (reference sequence). V lost 0 bases, J lost 8 bases, and 10 bases lay in between. The CDR3 runs to 12 residues. For the CDR3, the DNA is TGTGCCTGGAGTGTATCCCCTGAGGGCTACACCTTC. Encoded protein: CAWSVSPEGYTF.

In DNA, the CDR3 is TGTGCCAGCAGTTCCGGGGGTGGCTACACCTTC. This translates into CASSSGGGYTF. The genes are TRBV6-5 and TRBJ1-2, with D tentatively TRBD1 (5 bases). The CDR3 consists of 11 residues. Trimming removed 4 bases at V and 7 bases at J, with 7 bases between. Germline values: CDR1 MNHEY, CDR2 SVGAGI.

In this sample, this clonotype turned up many times. The chain combines TRBV24-1 with TRBJ2-3; D possibly corresponds to TRBD2 (6 bases). This CDR3 comprises 15 residues. Trimming left V 7 bases short and J 2 bases short, with 15 bases between. Germline CDR1 reads KGHDR; CDR2 reads SFDVKD. CDR3 coding DNA: TGTGCCACCAGCCCTGCGGCGGGGATCACAGATACGCAGTATTTT. Protein product: CATSPAAGITDTQYF.